These 19 T cell receptor beta chains originate from one sample sequenced in a study of breast tumors, draining lymph nodes, adjacent tissues. In TCRdb, the multiplex PCR reads were re-called with MiXCR into one record per CDR3 protein. This sample yields over 200,000 distinct CDR3 sequences, of which less than 45% are seen a single time; approximately 4% belongs to the top ten. Samples came from axillary lymph nodes draining the breast cancer. The sequenced sample consisted of axillary lymph node tissue. These receptors originate from a female donor with breast cancer. Some clones in this sample may be carry-over from other donors' samples.

This clonotype was picked up many times. The V gene is TRBV19, the J gene TRBJ1-4, with 7 positions matching TRBD1. Germline V CDR1 and CDR2: LNHDA, SQIVND (reference sequence). The junction had 5 bases not matched to a gene; V was cut back by 3 bases and J by 7 bases. The CDR3 is 14 amino acids. The CDR3: CASSIPGQREKLFF. The CDR3 bases are TGTGCCAGTAGTATCCCGGGACAGCGTGAAAAACTGTTTTTT.

This clonotype occurred many times. The CDR3 DNA follows: TGTGCCAGCAGCCAAGGACGCACCACCGGGGAGCTGTTTTTT. Protein: CASSQGRTTGELFF. This sequence joins TRBV11-3 and TRBJ2-2; no definite D call. The CDR3 runs to 14 residues. Trimming pared 5 bases from V and 4 bases from J, leaving 11 bases between. The germline CDR1 and CDR2 sequences are SGHNT and YENEEA.

The genes are TRBV20-1 and TRBJ2-3; 7 bases map to TRBD1. The end of the DNA fits TRBJ1-5 better, so the J call may be wrong. Looked up from germline, CDR1 is DFQATT and CDR2 is SNEGSKA (reference sequence). CDR3 length equals 16 residues. CDR3 nucleotide sequence: TGCAGTGCTAGGATAGGAGGCCTAGCGGGGACAGATACGCAGCATTTT. It translates to CSARIGGLAGTDTQHF.

This clonotype has ten or more counts. The rearrangement joins TRBV14 to TRBJ2-7; 12 bases align to TRBD1. Germline CDR1 SGHDN, CDR2 FVKESK. V was pared by 4 bases and J by 5 bases, with 6 bases of the junction left unmatched. CDR3 length: 15 amino acids. The CDR3 is CASSRLGTGGHEQYF. The CDR3 DNA reads TGTGCCAGCAGCCGGCTCGGGACAGGGGGCCACGAGCAGTACTTC.

This clonotype was seen repeatedly, ten times or more. The chain is built from TRBV4-1 and TRBJ1-3, with D maybe TRBD1 (5 bases). Trimming cost V 4 bases and J 4 bases, with 17 bases left between them. This CDR3 is built from 16 residues. Germline lookup yields CDR1 MGHRA and CDR2 YSYEKL. DNA for the CDR3: TGCGCCAGCAGCCGTTCTGACAGCCTCTTAGGAAACACCATATATTTT. Amino acids: CASSRSDSLLGNTIYF.

Concerning this clonotype itself: At one boundary the junction diverges from the germline segment, which might be a read error. The gene calls are TRBV20-1 and TRBJ2-6, with 11 nucleotides matching TRBD1. The CDR3 has 13 amino acids. CDR1 and CDR2 (germline): DFQATT, SNEGSKA (reference sequence). CDR3 in amino acids: CSAEGQGANALTF. The CDR3 DNA reads TGCAGTGCTGAAGGACAGGGGGCCAACGCCCTGACTTTC.

This clonotype was found once. This sequence joins TRBV5-4 and TRBJ1-2; possible D gene TRBD1, 5 bases. Trimming shortened V by 4 bases and J by 4 bases, and 17 bases separated the two germline ends. The CDR3 is 15 residues long. The germline V gene has CDR1 SGHNT and CDR2 YYREEE (reference sequence). The CDR3 spells CASSREDTGSYGYTF. Written as DNA, the CDR3 is TGTGCCAGCAGCCGCGAGGACACGGGCAGCTATGGCTACACCTTC. Drawing the rest from reference TRBV5-4 and TRBJ1-2, the complete variable domain is ETGVTQSPTHLIKTRGQQVTLRCSSQSGHNTVSWYQQALGQGPQFIFQYYREEENGRGNFPPRFSGLQFPNYSSELNVNALELDDSALYLCASSREDTGSYGYTFGSGTRLTVV.

The genes are TRBV7-3 and TRBJ2-7, with a tentative D call TRBD1 (6 bases). This CDR3 region has 15 residues. Trimming removed 4 bases at V and 6 bases at J, with 19 bases between. Germline CDR1 reads SGHTA; CDR2 reads FQGTGA. CDR3 protein: CASSSVDSPSSEQYF. The CDR3 DNA reads TGTGCCAGCAGCTCGGTGGACAGCCCCTCCAGCGAGCAGTACTTC.

This clonotype was detected ten times or more. V is TRBV6-2 or TRBV6-3 and J is TRBJ1-5; TRBD1 is a possible D gene (5 bases). From germline, CDR1 is MNHEY and CDR2 SVGEGT. The CDR3 spans 14 residues. Trimming removed 2 bases from V and 6 bases from J, with 11 bases in between. CDR3 amino acids: CASSYPREAQPQHF. CDR3 nucleotides: TGTGCCAGCAGTTACCCCAGGGAGGCTCAGCCCCAGCATTTT.

In this sample, this clonotype turned up many times. The rearrangement joins TRBV2 to TRBJ1-5; D ambiguous. There are 11 residues in the CDR3. CDR1 and CDR2 from the germline V gene are SNHLY and FYNNEI. Trimming took 8 bases from V and 7 from J, leaving 9 bases between them. The CDR3 spells CASGVLQPQHF. In nucleotides, the CDR3 is TGTGCCAGCGGGGTACTCCAGCCCCAGCATTTT.

There are a few counts of this clonotype. The rearrangement joins TRBV12-3 or TRBV12-4 to TRBJ1-4; D ambiguous. V was cut by 8 bases and J by 0 bases, with 25 bases left in between. CDR3 size: 19 residues. The CDR3 DNA follows: TGTGCCAGCTCACCATTGGGATTCACCCTTCAAGCAACTAATGAAAAACTGTTTTTT. This encodes CASSPLGFTLQATNEKLFF.

Notes on this clonotype: A much larger clone differs by one base, so this may be a read error. The V and J genes are TRBV19 and TRBJ2-3; D is possibly TRBD1 (7 bases). This CDR3 has 14 amino acids. Germline V lookup: CDR1 LNHDA, CDR2 SQIVND (reference sequence). V dropped 10 bases and J dropped 3 bases, with 17 bases sitting between them. Written as DNA, the CDR3 is TGTGCCACCTCCTCGACAGGGAGGACAGATACGCAGTATTTT. This codes for CATSSTGRTDTQYF.

This clonotype has a handful of counts. This could be a read error, since a much larger clone is one nucleotide away. V usage is TRBV7-9 and J usage is TRBJ1-3, with D unresolved. Germline assignment: CDR1 SEHNR and CDR2 FQNEAQ (reference sequence). This CDR3 contains 15 residues. CDR3 residues: CASSYSGENGNTIHF. DNA for the CDR3: TGTGCCAGCAGCTATTCGGGCGAGAATGGAAACACCATACATTTT.

The table lists this clonotype with many counts. The V call is TRBV2, the J call TRBJ2-1, with 11 bases lining up with TRBD2. The CDR3 covers 15 residues. The germline V gene has CDR1 SNHLY and CDR2 FYNNEI. Unmatched junction bases numbered 4, after V lost 5 bases and J lost 4 bases. The chain's CDR3 is CASSKTSGDYNEQFF. The CDR3 coding sequence is TGTGCCAGCAGTAAGACTAGCGGGGATTACAATGAGCAGTTCTTC.

This clonotype was found many times. The rearrangement joins TRBV11-2 to TRBJ2-3; a possible D gene is TRBD1 (6 bases). CDR1 is SGHAT and CDR2 is FQNNGV in the germline V gene. V was cut by 5 bases and J by 2 bases, with 11 bases left in between. This CDR3 is 14 amino acids long. This CDR3 is CASSPDRFTDTQYF. CDR3 nucleotides: TGTGCCAGCAGCCCGGACAGATTCACAGATACGCAGTATTTT.

This chain uses TRBV5-6 with TRBJ2-7; a possible D gene is TRBD1 (6 bases). The V end lost 0 bases, the J end lost 7 bases, and 14 bases lay between the germline ends. The CDR3 is made up of 14 amino acids. The germline CDR1 and CDR2 sequences are SGHDT and YYEEEE. DNA for the CDR3: TGTGCCAGCAGCTTGGGACAGGCGGCGGGTGAGCAGTACTTC. It codes for CASSLGQAAGEQYF.

The chain is built from TRBV7-2 and TRBJ1-5; no firm D call. CDR3 length: 13 amino acids. Germline CDR1 is SGHTA and CDR2 is FQGNSA. The V gene lost 5 bases and the J gene lost 11 bases, with 16 bases spanning the gap. CDR3 bases: TGTGCCAGCAGCCCGCGAGCCCACGAGACCCAGCATTTT. It translates to CASSPRAHETQHF. Full variable domain (rest looked up from reference TRBV7-2 and TRBJ1-5): GAGVSQSPSNKVTEKGKDVELRCDPISGHTALYWYRQSLGQGLEFLIYFQGNSAPDKSGLPSDRFSAERTGGSVSTLTIQRTQQEDSAVYLCASSPRAHETQHFGDGTRLSIL.

This clonotype has a count of ten or more. The genes are TRBV13 and TRBJ2-2; weak D call: TRBD2 (6 bases). V lost 5 bases to trimming and J lost 3 bases, with 10 bases between them. The CDR3 totals 14 residues. Germline V lookup: CDR1 PRHDT, CDR2 FYEKMQ (reference sequence). The CDR3 here is CASSPGTYTGELFF. In DNA form, the CDR3 reads TGTGCCAGCAGCCCAGGGACTTACACCGGGGAGCTGTTTTTT.

This rearrangement joins TRBV30 to TRBJ2-3, with D hard to call. Trimming left V 5 bases short and J 5 bases short, with 11 bases between. CDR1 and CDR2 from the germline V gene are GTSNPN and SVGIG (reference sequence). This CDR3 spans 12 amino acids. The CDR3 is CAWATLGDTQYF. In nucleotides, the CDR3 is TGTGCCTGGGCAACCCTGGGAGATACGCAGTATTTT.